This T cell receptor (beta chain) was profiled in a study of CD8+CD57+ T cells in acquired aplastic anemia. About the research overall: DNA recovered from sorted CD4+ and CD8+ cells had a mean of roughly 3 ug.

Both TCR beta VDJ combination and CDR3 sequence profiling were carried out. Genomic DNA was the template for this profiling. TCRdb re-analysed the reads in MiXCR, keeping a single row per CDR3 protein. The sample consists of 120,000 or so distinct CDR3 sequences, less than 50% of them appearing once. This clonotype was counted between two and nine times. Its specificity is not known. Compared with germline, one end of the junction differs, possibly owing to a read error. Germline CDR1 LGHNT, CDR2 FRNRAP. The CDR3 is 18 residues long. Study-wide findings and caveats: Controls did not differ significantly from patients in CD8+ Simpson's diversity. Patients and controls shared 25 to 30 CD8+ CDR3 sequences.

All patients picked for sequencing had shown, by flow cytometry, an expansion of CD8+CD57+ cells. With no exception, the patients had severe acquired aplastic anemia. Input material: sorted CD4+, CD8+, or CD8+CD57+ T cells (not recorded which) from PBMCs. The chain carries TRBV12-5 and TRBJ1-1, with TRBD1 matching 8 bases. The receptor was derived from a human donor with aplastic anemia. The CDR3 bases are TGTGCTAGTGGTTTGGTACTAAACCAGGGGGCGCGGAACACTGGAGCTTTCTTT. Translated: CASGLVLNQGARNTGAFF.